The 28 T cell receptor beta chains below were found in one sample sequenced in a study of blood T cell repertoires in COVID-19. TCRdb's table, derived via immunoSEQ multiplex PCR, lists solely in-frame clones and lacks some. Among under 450,000 clones listed, around four fifths were seen once. What was sequenced was PBMCs or T cells enriched from blood (not recorded which). The receptor set was obtained from a woman aged 45-65 years who had recovered from COVID-19.

The chain carries TRBV19 and TRBJ2-7; 14 bases line up with TRBD2. V lost 1 base and J lost 0; bases outside the gene matches: 5. This CDR3 is 18 amino acids long. Germline-derived CDR1 and CDR2 are LNHDA and SQIVND (reference sequence). CDR3 protein: CASSIAGTSGGPSYEQYF. DNA for the CDR3: TGTGCCAGTAGTATAGCCGGGACTAGCGGGGGCCCCTCCTACGAGCAGTACTTC.

The V gene is TRBV7-2, the J gene TRBJ2-7, with 12 positions matching TRBD2. The CDR3 totals 19 residues. CDR1 is SGHTA, CDR2 FQGNSA, per germline. V lost 1 base and J lost 6; bases outside the gene matches: 16. In DNA form, the CDR3 reads TGTGCCAGCAGCTTAGTTTCTCTAGCGGGAGGGCCGAGGTACGCCGAGCAGTACTTC. It is translated as CASSLVSLAGGPRYAEQYF.

The chain carries TRBV5-4 and TRBJ2-3, with 11 bases identical to TRBD2. V lost 0 bases, J lost 5 bases, and 5 bases stayed unmatched. The CDR3 consists of 16 residues. CDR1 is SGHNT, CDR2 YYREEE, per germline (reference sequence). CDR3 protein: CASSLGTSGSLDTQYF. As DNA, the CDR3 is TGTGCCAGCAGCTTGGGCACTAGCGGGAGTCTAGATACGCAGTATTTT.

V usage is TRBV11-1 and J usage is TRBJ2-4; TRBD2 matches 8 bases. The CDR3 has 14 residues. Germline values: CDR1 SGHAT, CDR2 FQDESV (reference sequence). Unmatched junction bases numbered 3, after V lost 2 bases and J lost 6 bases. This CDR3 reads CASSLSGGGNIQYF. The CDR3 coding sequence is TGTGCCAGCAGCTTAAGCGGGGGTGGAAACATTCAGTACTTC.

The V and J genes are TRBV7-8 and TRBJ1-2; TRBD1 might be the D (6 bases). V lost 5 bases and J 0 bases, leaving 19 bases between the germline ends. CDR3 length: 17 residues. In germline, CDR1 is SGHVS, CDR2 FQNEAQ. The CDR3 loop is CASSIPQGREANYGYTF. The CDR3 coding sequence is TGTGCCAGCAGCATCCCACAGGGCCGGGAGGCTAACTATGGCTACACCTTC. Full variable domain (rest looked up from reference TRBV7-8 and TRBJ1-2): GAGVSQSPRYKVAKRGQDVALRCDPISGHVSLFWYQQALGQGPEFLTYFQNEAQLDKSGLPSDRFFAERPEGSVSTLKIQRTQQEDSAVYLCASSIPQGREANYGYTFGSGTRLTVV.

This clone was counted only a few times. This chain connects TRBV18 to TRBJ1-1; D is ambiguous. V shed 4 bases and J shed 1 base, with 16 bases lying between them. CDR3 length equals 16 residues. The V gene's germline CDR1 is KGHSH and CDR2 LQKENI. CDR3 nucleotides: TGTGCCAGCTCACACATACAAGGACTGAGGAACACTGAAGCTTTCTTT. Translated: CASSHIQGLRNTEAFF.

The chain recombines TRBV4-2 with TRBJ1-1; TRBD1 is a possible D gene (5 bases). This CDR3 is built from 16 residues. Germline-derived CDR1 and CDR2 are LGHNA and YNFKEQ. Trimming left V 0 bases short and J 4 bases short, with 15 bases between. The CDR3 DNA reads TGTGCCAGCAGCCAAGAAGCCTCAGGAGGGGTCACTGAAGCTTTCTTT. It encodes CASSQEASGGVTEAFF.

The chain combines TRBV14 with TRBJ2-1, with a possible D match to TRBD1 (5 bases). Germline V CDR1 and CDR2: SGHDN, FVKESK. The V end was cut by 3 bases, the J end by 4 bases, with 19 bases between. This CDR3 has 17 amino acids. The CDR3 DNA reads as TGTGCCAGCAGCCACCTTAAGGGGCGCAGTGATTACAATGAGCAGTTCTTC. Translated, it gives CASSHLKGRSDYNEQFF.

The chain employs TRBV3-1 (or the pseudogene TRBV3-2) and TRBJ2-2, with 7 nucleotides matching TRBD2. V lost 6 bases to trimming and J lost 6 bases; unmatched junction nucleotides: 7. The CDR3 consists of 14 residues. From germline, CDR1 is LGHDT and CDR2 YNNKEL (reference sequence). CDR3 residues: CASRIGLDSGELFF. The CDR3 bases are TGTGCCAGCAGGATCGGACTAGACTCCGGGGAGCTGTTTTTT.

The chain couples TRBV7-2 to TRBJ2-2; a weak D match, TRBD2 (6 bases). This CDR3 region has 14 residues. Germline CDR1 SGHTA, CDR2 FQGNSA. V lost 3 bases to trimming and J lost 4 bases, with 9 bases between them. The CDR3 here is CASSFGGATGELFF. The CDR3 coding sequence is TGTGCCAGCAGCTTTGGAGGGGCCACCGGGGAGCTGTTTTTT.

The rearrangement joins TRBV5-1 to TRBJ2-1, with D unclear. The CDR3 sequence is 13 residues long. The germline gives CDR1 SGHRS, CDR2 YFSETQ. Between the trimmed V and J ends, which lost 1 base and 6 bases, there was a span of 8 bases. CDR3 protein: CASSLTGANEQFF. CDR3 nucleotides: TGCGCCAGCAGCTTGACCGGAGCCAATGAGCAGTTCTTC. Full variable domain (remainder filled in from reference TRBV5-1 and TRBJ2-1): KAGVTQTPRYLIKTRGQQVTLSCSPISGHRSVSWYQQTPGQGLQFLFEYFSETQRNKGNFPGRFSGRQFSNSRSEMNVSTLELGDSALYLCASSLTGANEQFFGPGTRLTVL.

The J gene is TRBJ1-1, the V gene TRBV25-1, with D possibly TRBD1 on 5 matching bases. The CDR3 has 14 amino acids. Germline CDR1 and CDR2: MGHDK and SYGVNS. V lost 3 bases and J lost 1, with 9 bases in between. The DNA of the CDR3 is TGTGCCAGCAGTGATCACGGGGGGAACACTGAAGCTTTCTTT. Protein: CASSDHGGNTEAFF.

The rearrangement uses TRBV7-6 and TRBJ1-4; 11 bases line up with TRBD1. The V gene's germline CDR1 is SGHVS and CDR2 FNYEAQ. The CDR3 is 18 residues long. V was pared by 2 bases and J by 1 base, with 6 bases of the junction left unmatched. CDR3 loop: CASSLNPGTGGTNEKLFF. The CDR3 DNA is TGTGCCAGCAGCTTAAACCCCGGGACAGGGGGAACTAATGAAAAACTGTTTTTT.

The chain employs TRBV19 and TRBJ1-5, with D possibly TRBD1 on 5 matching bases. This CDR3 comprises 15 residues. Germline-derived CDR1 and CDR2 are LNHDA and SQIVND (reference sequence). Trimming pared 1 base from V and 5 bases from J, leaving 12 bases between. The CDR3 nucleotides read TGTGCCAGTAGTATAGGGCAGGGCGTCTATCAGCCCCAGCATTTT. Protein: CASSIGQGVYQPQHF. Full variable domain (outside the CDR3, taken from reference TRBV19 and TRBJ1-5): DGGITQSPKYLFRKEGQNVTLSCEQNLNHDAMYWYRQDPGQGLRLIYYSQIVNDFQKGDIAEGYSVSREKKESFPLTVTSAQKNPTAFYLCASSIGQGVYQPQHFGDGTRLSIL.

The chain combines TRBV7-9 with TRBJ2-6; D perhaps matches TRBD2 (6 bases). Per germline, CDR1 SEHNR and CDR2 FQNEAQ (reference sequence). Trimming removed 5 bases from V and 2 bases from J, with 13 bases in between. CDR3 size: 16 residues. CDR3 amino acids: CASSTRPGAGANVLTF. The CDR3 bases are TGTGCCAGCAGCACCCGGCCGGGGGCTGGGGCCAACGTCCTGACTTTC.

The V and J genes are TRBV19 and TRBJ1-3; D may be TRBD1 (5 bases). Trimming left V 4 bases short and J 0 bases short, with 13 bases between. The V gene's germline CDR1 is LNHDA and CDR2 SQIVND (reference sequence). There are 16 residues in the CDR3. The CDR3 nucleotides read TGTGCCAGTAGTACCTTCGGGGGGACCTCTGGAAACACCATATATTTT. This gives the protein CASSTFGGTSGNTIYF.

The chain combines TRBV2 with TRBJ1-1; D remains unclear. The CDR3 has 12 residues. V was clipped by 7 bases and J by 1 base, with 7 bases between them. Germline values: CDR1 SNHLY, CDR2 FYNNEI. CDR3 nucleotides: TGTGCCAGCACGAGGCGGAACACTGAAGCTTTCTTT. The encoded protein is CASTRRNTEAFF.

V gene TRBV7-9 combines with J gene TRBJ2-1; 7 bases fit TRBD2. In germline, CDR1 is SEHNR, CDR2 FQNEAQ (reference sequence). V was pared by 5 bases and J by 9 bases, with 4 bases of the junction left unmatched. The CDR3 loop spans 12 amino acids. The CDR3 region is CASSLWEGEQFF. The CDR3 DNA reads TGTGCCAGCAGCCTGTGGGAGGGTGAGCAGTTCTTC.

This clone was picked up one time. V usage is TRBV27 and J usage is TRBJ1-2, with TRBD1 matching over 7 bases. V trimming: 6 bases; J trimming: 4 bases; junction bases outside the gene matches: 11. The CDR3 spans 15 residues. Per the germline V gene, CDR1 is MNHEY and CDR2 is SMNVEV (reference sequence). The CDR3 bases are TGTGCCAGCAGCAGACAAACAGGGGTACTCTATGGCTACACCTTC. Encoded protein: CASSRQTGVLYGYTF.

The rearrangement links TRBV9 to TRBJ1-3, with D possibly TRBD1 on 5 matching bases. The CDR3 is made up of 15 amino acids. Germline V gives CDR1 SGDLS, CDR2 YYNGEE. The germline V and J ends were trimmed by 6 bases and 2 bases, with 15 bases remaining between them. The CDR3 protein is CASKPGEGAGNTIYF. CDR3 coding DNA: TGTGCCAGCAAACCGGGCGAAGGGGCTGGAAACACCATATATTTT.

Details on this clone: A read error may account for a junction end that differs from germline. The V call is TRBV6-5, the J call TRBJ1-1; no definite D call. The CDR3 totals 13 residues. Germline V gives CDR1 MNHEY, CDR2 SVGAGI. The CDR3 protein is CASRYFSNTEAFF. CDR3 sequence (DNA): TGTGCCAGCAGGTACTTCTCCAACACTGAAGCTTTCTTT.

This chain joins TRBV27 and TRBJ2-1; D may be TRBD1 (6 bases). CDR1 is MNHEY and CDR2 is SMNVEV in the germline V gene (reference sequence). The V end lost 0 bases, the J end lost 9 bases, and 15 bases lay between the germline ends. The CDR3 consists of 15 residues. The chain's CDR3 is CASSLSVGAGSEQFF. The CDR3 DNA sequence: TGTGCCAGCAGTTTATCGGTGGGGGCGGGTTCTGAGCAGTTCTTC.

The chain recombines TRBV6-5 with TRBJ2-7; 10 nucleotides line up with TRBD1. CDR1 and CDR2 (germline): MNHEY, SVGAGI. The CDR3 has 15 residues. With V trimmed by 2 bases and J by 6 bases, 7 bases remained unmatched. The CDR3 DNA sequence: TGTGCCAGCAGTTACCCCGGGACAGGGGTCGGCGAGCAGTACTTC. Its protein is CASSYPGTGVGEQYF.

The CDR3 DNA reads as TGTGCCAGCCAGAATTTGAACACTGAAGCTTTCTTT. This encodes CASQNLNTEAFF. The rearrangement links TRBV5-4 to TRBJ1-1; no clear D. Deletions cut 7 bases from V and 0 bases from J, with 7 bases between. Germline lookup yields CDR1 SGHNT and CDR2 YYREEE (reference sequence). The CDR3 loop spans 12 amino acids.

The rearrangement joins TRBV19 to TRBJ1-6, with TRBD1 matching 7 bases. The germline V gene has CDR1 LNHDA and CDR2 SQIVND (reference sequence). The CDR3 spans 14 residues. Trimming took 9 bases from V and 7 from J; bases not matched to a gene: 9. The CDR3 DNA sequence: TGTGCCAGCACCGGGACAGTTTTCAATTCACCCCTCCACTTT. Its protein product is CASTGTVFNSPLHF.

This chain joins TRBV7-2 and TRBJ2-5, with a possible D match to TRBD2 (6 bases). In germline, CDR1 is SGHTA, CDR2 FQGNSA. The CDR3 is 15 amino acids. V gave up 5 bases and J gave up 0 bases, with 13 bases separating them. The CDR3 loop reads CASSRDSGYQETQYF. The CDR3 DNA reads as TGTGCCAGCAGCCGGGACTCGGGGTACCAAGAGACCCAGTACTTC.

The chain links TRBV19 to TRBJ2-1; 8 positions agree with TRBD2. V was pared by 2 bases and J by 6 bases, with 6 bases of the junction left unmatched. Germline assignment: CDR1 LNHDA and CDR2 SQIVND (reference sequence). The CDR3 runs 15 residues. In nucleotides, the CDR3 is TGTGCCAGTAGTATACGGGGGGGCCAATTCAATGAGCAGTTCTTC. Protein: CASSIRGGQFNEQFF.

This chain uses TRBV3-1 (or the pseudogene TRBV3-2) with TRBJ1-1; D unclear. CDR1 and CDR2 from the germline V gene are LGHDT and YNNKEL (reference sequence). The CDR3 has 11 amino acids. Trimming removed 10 bases at V and 7 bases at J, with 13 bases between. CDR3 loop: CATRGDLEAFF. The DNA of the CDR3 is TGTGCCACCCGCGGGGATCTTGAAGCTTTCTTT.